This TCR beta chain was retrieved from a study of OX40 agonist ivuxolimab in advanced cancers. Sequenced by immunoSEQ multiplex PCR; TCRdb stores in-frame clones only, minus some. The sample includes some 95,000 clones, around nine tenths of them seen just once. Trimming took off 3 bases at V and 2 bases at J, with 15 bases between the two ends. This CDR3 is 16 amino acids long. Germline CDR1 reads SGHNT; CDR2 reads YYREEE (reference sequence). Comment on this clone: No antigen is known for it.

Whole-study results and caveats: CD4+ T cells averaged fewer expanded clones than CD8+ T cells.

The V and J genes are TRBV5-4 and TRBJ2-1; no firm D call. The origin of this receptor is an adult with an advanced solid tumor such as melanoma, head and neck, liver or kidney cancer. The sample was CD4+ or CD8+ T cells sorted from blood, taken in a trial of the OX40 agonist ivuxolimab. The CDR3 here is CASSYWVLRAYNEQFF. The CDR3 coding sequence is TGTGCCAGCAGCTACTGGGTCCTAAGGGCCTACAATGAGCAGTTCTTC.